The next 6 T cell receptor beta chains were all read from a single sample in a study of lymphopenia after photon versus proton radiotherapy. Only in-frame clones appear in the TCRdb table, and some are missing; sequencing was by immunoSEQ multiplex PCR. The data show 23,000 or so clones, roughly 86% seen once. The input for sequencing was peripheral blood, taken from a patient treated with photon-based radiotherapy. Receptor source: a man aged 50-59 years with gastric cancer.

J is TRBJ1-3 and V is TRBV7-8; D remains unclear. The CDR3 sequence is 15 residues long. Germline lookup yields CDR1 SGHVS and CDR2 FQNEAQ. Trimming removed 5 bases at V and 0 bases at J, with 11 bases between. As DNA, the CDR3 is TGTGCCAGCAGCACAAGACATCTCTCTGGAAACACCATATATTTT. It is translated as CASSTRHLSGNTIYF.

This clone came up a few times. CDR3 DNA sequence: TGTGCCAGCAGTCCCCAATGGGGGGGTAATTCACCCCTCCACTTT. Amino acid sequence: CASSPQWGGNSPLHF. J is TRBJ1-6 and V is TRBV6-5; tentatively, D is TRBD1 (5 bases). Germline CDR1 is MNHEY and CDR2 is SVGAGI. V shed 5 bases and J shed 6 bases, with 14 bases lying between them. This CDR3 is built from 15 residues.

CDR3 residues: CASSVRDRGGNQPQHF. The CDR3 DNA follows: TGTGCCAGCAGCGTCCGGGACAGGGGAGGCAATCAGCCCCAGCATTTT. The J gene is TRBJ1-5, the V gene TRBV7-2; 10 nucleotides line up with TRBD1. The junction had 6 bases not matched to a gene; V was cut back by 5 bases and J by 2 bases. Per germline, CDR1 SGHTA and CDR2 FQGNSA. CDR3 length: 16 residues.

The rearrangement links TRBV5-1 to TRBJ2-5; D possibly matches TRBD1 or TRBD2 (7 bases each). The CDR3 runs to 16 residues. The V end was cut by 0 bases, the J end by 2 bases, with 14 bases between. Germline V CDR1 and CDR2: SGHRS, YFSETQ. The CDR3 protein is CASSLVPGGGQETQYF. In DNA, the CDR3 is TGCGCCAGCAGCTTGGTTCCAGGGGGGGGACAAGAGACCCAGTACTTC. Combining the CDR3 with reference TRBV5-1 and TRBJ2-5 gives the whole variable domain KAGVTQTPRYLIKTRGQQVTLSCSPISGHRSVSWYQQTPGQGLQFLFEYFSETQRNKGNFPGRFSGRQFSNSRSEMNVSTLELGDSALYLCASSLVPGGGQETQYFGPGTRLLVL.

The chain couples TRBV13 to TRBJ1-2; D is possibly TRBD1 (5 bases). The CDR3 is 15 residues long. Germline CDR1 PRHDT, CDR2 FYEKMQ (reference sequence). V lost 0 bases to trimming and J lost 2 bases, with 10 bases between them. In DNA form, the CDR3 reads TGTGCCAGCAGCTTAGGCTGGACACAGAACTATGGCTACACCTTC. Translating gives CASSLGWTQNYGYTF. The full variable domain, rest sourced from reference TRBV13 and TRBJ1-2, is AAGVIQSPRHLIKEKRETATLKCYPIPRHDTVYWYQQGPGQDPQFLISFYEKMQSDKGSIPDRFSAQQFSDYHSELNMSSLELGDSALYFCASSLGWTQNYGYTFGSGTRLTVV.

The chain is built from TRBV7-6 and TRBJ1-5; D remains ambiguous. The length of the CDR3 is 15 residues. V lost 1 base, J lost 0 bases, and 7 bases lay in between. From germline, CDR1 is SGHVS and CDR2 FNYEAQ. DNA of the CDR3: TGTGCCAGCAGCTTAGTACCCGGTAGCAATCAGCCCCAGCATTTT. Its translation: CASSLVPGSNQPQHF.